Listed below are T cell receptor beta chains from one sample, sequenced in a study of cytomegalovirus exposure and HLA in healthy donors. Repertoires were generated with immunoSEQ multiplex PCR, while TCRdb's copy carries only in-frame clones and drops some. In the table there are more than 95,000 clones, approximately 69% of which are singletons. Material: PBMCs. These receptors came from a man between 35 and 55 years old in good health and CMV-seropositive. The CDR3 runs from the conserved cysteine through the conserved F or W. Each record gives: J gene, D gene, V gene, clone size, CDR3 DNA, CDR3 protein. The D gene is left open where the match is weak. Clone sizes are given selectively: once, few, many, or a class where the clone is expanded.

J: TRBJ1-1
D: TRBD1
V: TRBV19
size: NA
DNA: TGTGCCAGTAGTATAGGGGGACAGGGCACTGAAGCTTTCTTT
CDR3: CASSIGGQGTEAFF

J: TRBJ2-7
D: TRBD1
V: TRBV19
size: NA
DNA: TGTGCCAGTAATTCCCCGGGACAGGGTACCTACGAGCAGTACTTC
CDR3: CASNSPGQGTYEQYF

J: TRBJ2-7
D: NA
V: TRBV28
size: NA
DNA: TGTGCCACCATGGGGAGCTCCTACGAGCAGTACTTC
CDR3: CATMGSSYEQYF

J: TRBJ2-2
D: TRBD2
V: TRBV28
size: few
DNA: TGTGCCAGCGGGGTATGGACTAGCGGGAGTATACGGGCCGGGGAGCTGTTTTTT
CDR3: CASGVWTSGSIRAGELFF

J: TRBJ2-1
D: TRBD2
V: TRBV7-7
size: NA
DNA: TGTGCTAGCAGCTCCGGGACTAGCGGGAGTGGGGTTTACAATGAGCAGTTCTTC
CDR3: CASSSGTSGSGVYNEQFF

J: TRBJ2-1
D: TRBD1
V: TRBV7-6
size: NA
DNA: TGTGCCAGCAGCTCGAACAGGGGTTCGGGTGAGCAGTTCTTC
CDR3: CASSSNRGSGEQFF

J: TRBJ2-3
D: NA
V: TRBV4-1
size: NA
DNA: TGCGCCAGCAGCCAAGATGAGGGGGGGACAGATACGCAGTATTTT
CDR3: CASSQDEGGTDTQYF

J: TRBJ1-5
D: TRBD1
V: TRBV19
size: NA
DNA: TGTGCCAGTAGTATTACGAGACTAACGGGACAGCTTTATAGCAATCAGCCCCAGCATTTT
CDR3: CASSITRLTGQLYSNQPQHF

J: TRBJ2-7
D: NA
V: TRBV27
size: few
DNA: TGTGCCAGCAGAACTCGGGACGGGAGCTCCTACGAGCAGTACTTC
CDR3: CASRTRDGSSYEQYF

J: TRBJ2-7
D: TRBD2
V: TRBV4-2
size: NA
DNA: TGTGCCAGCAGCCCTGGGACTAGCGGAGCGGGCTCCTACGAGCAGTACTTC
CDR3: CASSPGTSGAGSYEQYF

J: TRBJ1-4
D: TRBD1
V: TRBV2
size: NA
DNA: TGTGCCAGCAGCGGATCACCCGGGACAGGGTTTGAAAAACTGTTTTTT
CDR3: CASSGSPGTGFEKLFF

J: TRBJ2-1
D: TRBD1
V: TRBV5-1
size: NA
DNA: TGCGCCAGCAACGGAGGACAGGGGGTGGATGAGCAGTTCTTC
CDR3: CASNGGQGVDEQFF

J: TRBJ2-1
D: TRBD2
V: TRBV29-1
size: NA
DNA: TGCAGCGTCGATGACCTTAGCGGGAGGGCGACGAATGAGCAGTTCTTC
CDR3: CSVDDLSGRATNEQFF

J: TRBJ2-5
D: NA
V: TRBV19
size: medium-sized
DNA: TGTGCCAGTAGTATTCGGGGGAGTAAATTAGAGACCCAGTACTTC
CDR3: CASSIRGSKLETQYF

J: TRBJ2-7
D: NA
V: TRBV7-2
size: NA
DNA: TGTGCCAGCAGCTTCACTTCCTACGAGCAGTACTTC
CDR3: CASSFTSYEQYF

J: TRBJ2-3
D: TRBD2
V: TRBV6-1
size: NA
DNA: TGTGCCAGCCTCCCTCAGGCGGGGAGGGGAGATACGCAGTATTTT
CDR3: CASLPQAGRGDTQYF

J: TRBJ2-7
D: TRBD2
V: TRBV2
size: NA
DNA: TGTGCCAGCGGACTAGCGGGTACACCCTACGAGCAGTACTTC
CDR3: CASGLAGTPYEQYF

J: TRBJ2-1
D: TRBD2
V: TRBV9
size: NA
DNA: TGTGCCAGCAGCCCCTGGAGGGGCCTAGCGGGATCCTCGGGGAATGAGCAGTTCTTC
CDR3: CASSPWRGLAGSSGNEQFF

J: TRBJ2-3
D: TRBD2
V: TRBV4-3
size: NA
DNA: TGCGCCAGCAGCCCGCAGGGACTAGCAGTAGCAGATACGCAGTATTTT
CDR3: CASSPQGLAVADTQYF

J: TRBJ1-2
D: TRBD1
V: TRBV27
size: NA
DNA: TGTGCCAGCAGTTTAAACCCCACAGGGGGCTATGGCTACACCTTC
CDR3: CASSLNPTGGYGYTF

J: TRBJ1-5
D: NA
V: TRBV19
size: NA
DNA: TGTGCCAGTAGTATCCGGGACATGGGTCAGCCCCAGCATTTT
CDR3: CASSIRDMGQPQHF

J: TRBJ2-7
D: NA
V: TRBV7-9
size: NA
DNA: TGTGCCAGCAGCTTATTAAACGAGCAGTACTTC
CDR3: CASSLLNEQYF

J: TRBJ2-7
D: TRBD1
V: TRBV25-1
size: few
DNA: TGTGCCAGCAAGGGACAGTCCTACGAGCAGTACTTC
CDR3: CASKGQSYEQYF

J: TRBJ1-6
D: TRBD1
V: TRBV6-5
size: NA
DNA: TGTGCCAGCAGGAACCGACAGGGCGATAATTCACCCCTCCACTTT
CDR3: CASRNRQGDNSPLHF

J: TRBJ2-4
D: NA
V: TRBV6-9
size: once
DNA: TGTGCCAGCAGAAACCGGGGAGGAGGTGCCAAAAACATTCAGTACTTC
CDR3: CASRNRGGGAKNIQYF

J: TRBJ1-1
D: NA
V: TRBV30
size: NA
DNA: TGTGCCTGGAGTGCTCGGGAGGAAGCTTTCTTT
CDR3: CAWSAREEAFF

J: TRBJ2-1
D: NA
V: TRBV28
size: NA
DNA: TGTGCCAGCAGTTTCCGGGGCAATGAGCAGTTCTTC
CDR3: CASSFRGNEQFF

J: TRBJ2-7
D: NA
V: TRBV9
size: NA
DNA: TGTGCCAGCAGCGTAGATGACTCCCTTAAGTCCTACGAGCAGTACTTC
CDR3: CASSVDDSLKSYEQYF

J: TRBJ2-3
D: TRBD1
V: TRBV12-5
size: NA
DNA: TGTGCTAGTGGTTTGGTAGGGACAGTCACAGATACGCAGTATTTT
CDR3: CASGLVGTVTDTQYF

J: TRBJ1-1
D: TRBD1
V: TRBV29-1
size: NA
DNA: TGCAGCGTTGAAGGTCGCAGGGGGGATCTTGAAGCTTTCTTT
CDR3: CSVEGRRGDLEAFF

J: TRBJ2-7
D: TRBD1
V: TRBV25-1
size: NA
DNA: TGTGCCAGCAGTGACCGACAGGGTGCTGACGAGCAGTACTTC
CDR3: CASSDRQGADEQYF

J: TRBJ1-1
D: TRBD1
V: TRBV6-1
size: NA
DNA: TGTGCCAGCAGTCTACAGGGGAAAGAAGCTTTCTTT
CDR3: CASSLQGKEAFF

J: TRBJ2-7
D: TRBD2
V: TRBV27
size: few
DNA: TGTGCCAGCACCAGACTAGCGGGGGAATACGAGCAGTACTTC
CDR3: CASTRLAGEYEQYF

J: TRBJ2-7
D: TRBD1
V: TRBV5-1
size: NA
DNA: TGCGCCAGCAGCTTGGACAGGGGGGAAAACGAGCAGTACTTC
CDR3: CASSLDRGENEQYF

J: TRBJ1-2
D: NA
V: TRBV9
size: NA
DNA: TGTGCCAGCAGCGCCTACTCCCTCGGGGTTTCGATTGGCTACACCTTC
CDR3: CASSAYSLGVSIGYTF

J: TRBJ1-4
D: NA
V: TRBV5-1
size: few
DNA: TGCGCCAGCAGCTTGAGTCTCGCAGTTTCTAATGAAAAACTGTTTTTT
CDR3: CASSLSLAVSNEKLFF

J: TRBJ1-1
D: TRBD1
V: TRBV5-1
size: NA
DNA: TGCGCCAGCAGCACCGGGACAGGGGTCATGAACACTGAAGCTTTCTTT
CDR3: CASSTGTGVMNTEAFF

J: TRBJ1-2
D: NA
V: TRBV9
size: NA
DNA: TGTGCCAGCAGCCCCCGATCTAGGCTACACGGTGAGGATGGCTACACCTTC
CDR3: CASSPRSRLHGEDGYTF

J: TRBJ2-7
D: TRBD1
V: TRBV2
size: NA
DNA: TGTGCCAGCAGCCCTGGGACAGGGACTGGTAACGAGCAGTACTTC
CDR3: CASSPGTGTGNEQYF

J: TRBJ2-1
D: TRBD2
V: TRBV6-1
size: few
DNA: TGTGCCAGCAGTGAAGGTAGCGGGAGTAGGAATGAGCAGTTCTTC
CDR3: CASSEGSGSRNEQFF

J: TRBJ2-7
D: TRBD1
V: TRBV29-1
size: NA
DNA: TGCAGCGTTGAAGGTATACACCGGGACAGGTCCTCCTACGAGCAGTACTTC
CDR3: CSVEGIHRDRSSYEQYF

J: TRBJ2-7
D: NA
V: TRBV7-2
size: NA
DNA: TGTGCCAGCAGCTTATATCGGGGGAACGAGCAGTACTTC
CDR3: CASSLYRGNEQYF

J: TRBJ2-7
D: TRBD1
V: TRBV18
size: NA
DNA: TGTGCCAGCTCCCCCGACAGGGGTGGTCAGCAGTACTTC
CDR3: CASSPDRGGQQYF

J: TRBJ2-2
D: NA
V: TRBV7-9
size: NA
DNA: TGTGCCAGCAGAACCATAGGACAGAACACCGGGGAGCTGTTTTTT
CDR3: CASRTIGQNTGELFF

J: TRBJ2-1
D: TRBD2
V: TRBV9
size: NA
DNA: TGTGCCAGCAGCGTAGATCCCCCTAGCGGGATTTACAATGAGCAGTTCTTC
CDR3: CASSVDPPSGIYNEQFF

J: TRBJ1-5
D: NA
V: TRBV5-1
size: NA
DNA: TGCGCCAGCAGCTTGGAGGGGACACCAAATCAGCCCCAGCATTTT
CDR3: CASSLEGTPNQPQHF

J: TRBJ2-5
D: TRBD2
V: TRBV15
size: NA
DNA: TGTGCCACCAGCAGAGATAGGCTAGCGGGGAGGTGGGAGACCCAGTACTTC
CDR3: CATSRDRLAGRWETQYF

J: TRBJ1-5
D: TRBD1
V: TRBV28
size: NA
DNA: TGTGCCAGCAGTTTGTCCCGGACAGGGCCCAATCAGCCCCAGCATTTT
CDR3: CASSLSRTGPNQPQHF

J: TRBJ2-3
D: NA
V: TRBV7-3
size: NA
DNA: TGTGCCAGCAGCCACCCCGAGACAGATACGCAGTATTTT
CDR3: CASSHPETDTQYF

J: TRBJ2-1
D: NA
V: TRBV7-3
size: once
DNA: TGTGCCAGCAGCTCAAACGGGGACTCCTACAATGAGCAGTTCTTC
CDR3: CASSSNGDSYNEQFF

J: TRBJ2-3
D: TRBD2
V: TRBV4-1
size: NA
DNA: TGCGCCAGCAGCCAAGACCCCCTAGCGGGGCTCACAGATACGCAGTATTTT
CDR3: CASSQDPLAGLTDTQYF

J: TRBJ2-6
D: NA
V: TRBV27
size: NA
DNA: TGTGCCAGCAGTTTATCGTTCCGCAGCTCTGGGGCCAACGTCCTGACTTTC
CDR3: CASSLSFRSSGANVLTF

J: TRBJ2-7
D: TRBD1
V: TRBV27
size: NA
DNA: TGTGCCAGCAGGACAGGGATGGGGAACGAGCAGTACTTC
CDR3: CASRTGMGNEQYF

J: TRBJ2-1
D: TRBD2
V: TRBV30
size: NA
DNA: TGTGCCTGGAATCTTCCGCGGGGGGGCTCCTACAATGAGCAGTTCTTC
CDR3: CAWNLPRGGSYNEQFF

J: TRBJ1-2
D: TRBD1
V: TRBV23-1
size: NA
DNA: TGCGCCAGCAGTCAGCTACAGGGGAACGGCTACACCTTC
CDR3: CASSQLQGNGYTF